A selection of T cell receptor beta chains follows, all from one sample in a study of cytomegalovirus exposure and HLA in healthy donors. Sequenced by immunoSEQ multiplex PCR; TCRdb stores in-frame clones only, minus some. The repertoire holds around 130,000 clones, approximately 84% seen once, with around 2.5% in the top ten. Sequenced: PBMCs. Receptor source: a boy between 2 and 10 years old in good health and CMV-seronegative. Each CDR3 is given with its conserved first and last residue. The order of the fields is CDR3 DNA, CDR3 protein, clone size, V gene, CDR3 length, J gene, D gene. The D gene is left open where the match is weak. Rows give clone size only sometimes, using once, few, many, or a class for an expanded clone.

CDR3 DNA: TGTGCCAGTAGTTCCGCCGGGACTACACAAGAGACCCAGTACTTC; CDR3 protein: CASSSAGTTQETQYF; clone size: -; V gene: TRBV19; CDR3 length: 15; J gene: TRBJ2-5; D gene: TRBD2
CDR3 DNA: TGTGCCAGCGAGGACGGCGGAGGGAACACCGGGGAGCTGTTTTTT; CDR3 protein: CASEDGGGNTGELFF; clone size: once; V gene: TRBV6-6; CDR3 length: 15; J gene: TRBJ2-2; D gene: -
CDR3 DNA: TGTGCCAGTACCCCTCTAGGACAGAAAAACATTCAGTACTTC; CDR3 protein: CASTPLGQKNIQYF; clone size: -; V gene: TRBV19; CDR3 length: 14; J gene: TRBJ2-4; D gene: -
CDR3 DNA: TGTGCCAGCAGCTTTGCGGGGACAGGGGGCTACACCTTC; CDR3 protein: CASSFAGTGGYTF; clone size: -; V gene: TRBV13; CDR3 length: 13; J gene: TRBJ1-2; D gene: TRBD1
CDR3 DNA: TGTGCCAGCAGCGCCGGACAGGGGCTAATGAACACTGAAGCTTTCTTT; CDR3 protein: CASSAGQGLMNTEAFF; clone size: once; V gene: TRBV9; CDR3 length: 16; J gene: TRBJ1-1; D gene: TRBD1
CDR3 DNA: TGTGCCAGTAGTATCGGTGAGAACACTGAAGCTTTCTTT; CDR3 protein: CASSIGENTEAFF; clone size: -; V gene: TRBV19; CDR3 length: 13; J gene: TRBJ1-1; D gene: -
CDR3 DNA: TGTGCCAGCAGCCAAGGATTCGGGACTAGCGGGAGCTACAATGAGCAGTTCTTC; CDR3 protein: CASSQGFGTSGSYNEQFF; clone size: -; V gene: TRBV4-2; CDR3 length: 18; J gene: TRBJ2-1; D gene: TRBD2
CDR3 DNA: TGTACCAGCAGCAGGCGGGGGGGCACAGATACGCAGTATTTT; CDR3 protein: CTSSRRGGTDTQYF; clone size: -; V gene: TRBV5-6; CDR3 length: 14; J gene: TRBJ2-3; D gene: TRBD2
CDR3 DNA: TGTGCCAGCAGTGCCAGGGACAGGGGTTCCAACGAGCAGTACTTC; CDR3 protein: CASSARDRGSNEQYF; clone size: -; V gene: TRBV2; CDR3 length: 15; J gene: TRBJ2-7; D gene: TRBD1
CDR3 DNA: TGCAGCGTTGAGAGACAGTTAACAAACACTGAAGCTTTCTTT; CDR3 protein: CSVERQLTNTEAFF; clone size: -; V gene: TRBV29-1; CDR3 length: 14; J gene: TRBJ1-1; D gene: -
CDR3 DNA: TGTTCCAGCAGCTCCCGAGGACAGGGGTCCTACGAGCAGTACTTC; CDR3 protein: CSSSSRGQGSYEQYF; clone size: -; V gene: TRBV7-9; CDR3 length: 15; J gene: TRBJ2-7; D gene: TRBD1
CDR3 DNA: TGCGCCAGCAGCTTGGATAACAGGGGGAAACTGTTTTTT; CDR3 protein: CASSLDNRGKLFF; clone size: -; V gene: TRBV5-1; CDR3 length: 13; J gene: TRBJ1-4; D gene: TRBD1
CDR3 DNA: TGTGCCAGTAGTATAGTAAGGGTAGGGGCCAATGAGCAGTTCTTC; CDR3 protein: CASSIVRVGANEQFF; clone size: -; V gene: TRBV19; CDR3 length: 15; J gene: TRBJ2-1; D gene: -
CDR3 DNA: TGTGCCAGCAACCCCACCGCCGGAGGGGAGAACATTCAGTACTTC; CDR3 protein: CASNPTAGGENIQYF; clone size: -; V gene: TRBV7-9; CDR3 length: 15; J gene: TRBJ2-4; D gene: -
CDR3 DNA: TGCGCCAGCAGCCAAGATCAGCAGGAGGGGATGAACACTGAAGCTTTCTTT; CDR3 protein: CASSQDQQEGMNTEAFF; clone size: few; V gene: TRBV4-3; CDR3 length: 17; J gene: TRBJ1-1; D gene: -
CDR3 DNA: TGTGCCACCAGCAGGGACTCCGATTGGGTGCCCCAGCATTTT; CDR3 protein: CATSRDSDWVPQHF; clone size: -; V gene: TRBV15; CDR3 length: 14; J gene: TRBJ1-5; D gene: -
CDR3 DNA: TGTGCCAGCAGCTTGCACCCTAGCGACTCCTACAATGAGCAGTTCTTC; CDR3 protein: CASSLHPSDSYNEQFF; clone size: once; V gene: TRBV13; CDR3 length: 16; J gene: TRBJ2-1; D gene: -
CDR3 DNA: TGTGCCAGCAGTGAACAGGGGGCAGGAGGCTACACCTTC; CDR3 protein: CASSEQGAGGYTF; clone size: -; V gene: TRBV9; CDR3 length: 13; J gene: TRBJ1-2; D gene: TRBD1
CDR3 DNA: TGCGCCAGCAGCTACGGGAGAGGCTACACCTTC; CDR3 protein: CASSYGRGYTF; clone size: -; V gene: TRBV5-1; CDR3 length: 11; J gene: TRBJ1-2; D gene: -
CDR3 DNA: TGTGCCAGCAGCTTAGGTCGCCAACCAGCCTACGAGCAGTACTTC; CDR3 protein: CASSLGRQPAYEQYF; clone size: once; V gene: TRBV11-2; CDR3 length: 15; J gene: TRBJ2-7; D gene: -
CDR3 DNA: TGCGCCAGCAGCTTGGCGACTAGAGCAGGTGGGAACACTGAAGCTTTCTTT; CDR3 protein: CASSLATRAGGNTEAFF; clone size: -; V gene: TRBV5-1; CDR3 length: 17; J gene: TRBJ1-1; D gene: -
CDR3 DNA: TGCGCCAGCAGTGCCATCCACCTTATTGGCAACTATGGCTACACCTTC; CDR3 protein: CASSAIHLIGNYGYTF; clone size: -; V gene: TRBV4-1; CDR3 length: 16; J gene: TRBJ1-2; D gene: -
CDR3 DNA: TGTGCCAGTAGTTTCAGGTCTTCCTATGGCTACACCTTC; CDR3 protein: CASSFRSSYGYTF; clone size: -; V gene: TRBV19; CDR3 length: 13; J gene: TRBJ1-2; D gene: -
CDR3 DNA: TGTGCCAGCAGTGAAGGGACAGCAAGTTCACCCCTCCACTTT; CDR3 protein: CASSEGTASSPLHF; clone size: -; V gene: TRBV6-5; CDR3 length: 14; J gene: TRBJ1-6; D gene: TRBD1
CDR3 DNA: TGTGCCAGCAGCTTTAGAAAGGGGCAGGTAGTCACTGAAGCTTTCTTT; CDR3 protein: CASSFRKGQVVTEAFF; clone size: -; V gene: TRBV7-8; CDR3 length: 16; J gene: TRBJ1-1; D gene: -
CDR3 DNA: TGTGCCAGCAGCGCCCGACAGGGGGAACTACCTGGGGCCAACGTCCTGACTTTC; CDR3 protein: CASSARQGELPGANVLTF; clone size: -; V gene: TRBV7-9; CDR3 length: 18; J gene: TRBJ2-6; D gene: TRBD1
CDR3 DNA: TGTGCCAGCAGCTTAGGAAAGGGACAGGGGGTCGGATCTAACTATGGCTACACCTTC; CDR3 protein: CASSLGKGQGVGSNYGYTF; clone size: once; V gene: TRBV7-6; CDR3 length: 19; J gene: TRBJ1-2; D gene: TRBD1
CDR3 DNA: TGTGCCAGCAGCCCCGGGGGGGTGGTAAACATTCAGTACTTC; CDR3 protein: CASSPGGVVNIQYF; clone size: -; V gene: TRBV6-1; CDR3 length: 14; J gene: TRBJ2-4; D gene: TRBD2